This T cell receptor (beta chain) was obtained from a study of PD-1 blockade in classical Hodgkin lymphoma (dated by TCRdb to about 2020). At the level of the whole study: Nivolumab dosing was 3 mg/kg intravenously every 2 weeks, continuing until either disease progression or unacceptable toxicity. The study used CyTOF and TCR beta sequencing to define a peripheral blood immune signature of response to PD-1 blockade in classical Hodgkin lymphoma.

The Qiagen DNeasy kit was used to extract genomic DNA from unsorted PBMCs and from the negatively selected CD4+ and CD8+ fractions. TCR beta CDR3 regions were amplified by immunoSEQ multiplex PCR using primers annealing to V and J segments. A synthetic immune receptor repertoire was used to minimize amplification bias, and any residual bias was removed computationally once sequencing was done. The published analysis was carried out like this. Custom Python scripts were used to quantify repertoire diversity as the Shannon entropy index. Unsorted, CD4+ and CD8+ repertoires were examined separately, except in combined analyses, for which CD4+ and CD8+ sequences were merged in silico. Clonal expansion was defined as at least a 2-fold frequency increase after treatment relative to C1D1, with a pseudocount of 0.5 for undetected baseline clones. Clones with 0 or 1 copy at C1D1 were classified as singleton clones, and clones with 2 or more copies were classified as non-singleton clones. Clones expanded in unsorted samples were assigned a CD4+, CD8+ or unknown annotation through matching of protein sequences in sorted samples from the same patient. Wilcoxon tests on paired samples were used to test diversity changes from C1D1 to C4D1. Drawn from immuneACCESS, this table holds only the in-frame rearrangements with V and J called that TCRdb kept. Clones are partly lost; checked studies trace under half to an unresolved V gene and leave the rest unexplained. The D gene and trimming were derived from the DNA, and the V and J assignments and clone size from that table. The sample table holds some 84,000 clones, of which about 93% were seen once. The ten largest clones capture about 2.7% of the sample.

Notes on this clone: Its specific antigen is unknown. Base qualities are not provided; no much larger clone lies one nucleotide away. In the same sample, other DNA sequences code for this CDR3.

The trim is 9 bases for V and 1 base for J, with a gap of 3 bases between the germline ends. From the cysteine through the phenylalanine, the CDR3 covers 10 amino acids. The entry retains the CDR3 DNA only, 30 bases that are in frame from base 1. As encoded in the germline V gene (reference sequence), CDR1 is LNHDA while CDR2 is SQIVND. The study at large found these results: Trial patients with a complete response had baseline diversity similar to that of newly diagnosed patients, while partial responders and progressors had significantly lower diversity. A significant rise by C4D1 was seen in CD4+ but not CD8+ TCR diversity (p=0.0027 vs p=0.16), with the rise being most apparent in complete responders (p=0.02). Baseline TCR diversity was reported to be lower in newly diagnosed patients than in healthy donors, and even lower in relapsed/refractory patients. Patients starting nivolumab less than 1 year after ASCT had lower diversity and were excluded from later analyses to avoid confounding by immune reconstitution. The study was restricted to a single clinical trial cohort, and the causes of repertoire differences, possibly disease activity or prior therapy, were left undefined.

Read against the paper, the sample's time point label means: cycle 2 day 1 (C2D1) of nivolumab. Every trial patient had relapsed after autologous stem cell transplantation, and cohorts A, B and C differed in prior brentuximab vedotin exposure. A total of around 60 patients with relapsed/refractory classical Hodgkin lymphoma made up the trial cohort, and each patient's best overall response was complete response, partial response or progressive disease. Trial patients were treated with single-agent nivolumab in the multi-cohort phase II CheckMate 205 trial. An independent review committee assessed best overall response using the 2007 International Working Group response criteria. PBMCs from the trial were collected at three points: immediately before nivolumab initiation (C1D1), and during therapy at cycle 2 day 1 and cycle 4 day 1. After peripheral blood was drawn into 8 mL Vacutainer Cell Preparation Tubes, PBMCs were isolated by centrifugation and then cryopreserved.

The clonotype comes from a human donor with classical Hodgkin lymphoma. The chain is made from TRBV19 and TRBJ1-1, with the identity of the D gene unclear. The input for sequencing was peripheral blood mononuclear cells (PBMCs), taken before the second cycle of nivolumab. This receptor has the CDR3 CASKNTEAFF. In nucleotides, the sequence is TGTGCCAGCAAGAACACTGAAGCTTTCTTT.